This T cell receptor (beta chain) was obtained from a study of CD4 T cells in relation to SARS-CoV-2 and coronaviruses. Looking at the study overall: TCR beta CDR3s were sequenced after 10-day antigen culture of PBMCs.

CD4+ T cells from unexposed donors were obtained before the COVID-19 pandemic (2011-2018). After nine to ten days of culture, CD4+ T cells were isolated. Cells permitting, SARS-CoV-2 S/N and four cold-coronavirus spikes were tested on unexposed-donor CD4+ T cells. With respect to this clone: What it binds is not known.

Germline loops: CDR1 LNHNV, CDR2 YYDKDF (reference sequence). The ends were cut back, 3 bases at V and 4 bases at J, with 13 bases in the middle. The CDR3 is 14 residues long. Repertoires were generated with immunoSEQ multiplex PCR, while TCRdb's copy carries only in-frame clones and drops some. The sample records approximately 25,000 clones, more than 75% being singletons. This rearrangement joins TRBV15 to TRBJ2-7, with D unresolved. The sequence came from a human donor in good health. The material sequenced was CD4+ T cells from PBMCs, cultured in vitro. As DNA, the CDR3 is TGTGCCACCAGCAGGAGCCGGCGCCGGTACGAGCAGTACTTC. Its translation: CATSRSRRRYEQYF.